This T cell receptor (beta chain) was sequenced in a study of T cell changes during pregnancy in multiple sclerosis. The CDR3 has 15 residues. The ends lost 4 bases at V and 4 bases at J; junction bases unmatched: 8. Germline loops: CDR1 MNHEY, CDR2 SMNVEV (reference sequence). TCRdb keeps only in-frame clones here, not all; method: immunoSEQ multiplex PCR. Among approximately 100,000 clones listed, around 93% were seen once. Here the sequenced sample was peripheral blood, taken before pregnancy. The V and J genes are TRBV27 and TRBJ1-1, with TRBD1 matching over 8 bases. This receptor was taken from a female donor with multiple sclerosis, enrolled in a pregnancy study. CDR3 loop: CASSSSAGGITEAFF. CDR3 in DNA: TGTGCCAGCAGTTCCTCTGCAGGGGGCATCACTGAAGCTTTCTTT.